Listed below are T cell receptor beta chains from one sample, sequenced in a study of T cell repertoires in cytomegalovirus infection. These receptors' targets are unknown. TCRdb reprocessed the reads via MiXCR and lists one record per CDR3 protein. The table shows 750,000 to 900,000 distinct CDR3 sequences, with about 27% occurring only once. The specimen comprised cultured CD8+ T cells from PBMCs, sampled from culture after CMV antigen stimulation. These receptors all stem from a human donor in good health (CMV status not recorded). Some clones in this sample may be carry-over from other donors' samples. The CDR3 runs from the conserved cysteine through the conserved F or W. Fields, in order: D gene, clone size, CDR3 length, J gene, V gene, CDR3 protein, CDR3 DNA. A D gene is named only where the DNA matches it firmly. The size entry is marked missing in some rows and otherwise reads once, few, many or a size class.

.,.,13,TRBJ2-1,TRBV9,CASSVAWGYEQFF,TGTGCCAGCAGCGTAGCTTGGGGTTATGAGCAGTTCTTC
.,.,14,TRBJ1-2,TRBV20-1,CSASFALSGPGYTF,TGCAGTGCTAGTTTCGCCCTCTCGGGGCCTGGCTACACCTTC
TRBD2,many,17,TRBJ2-3,TRBV7-8,CASSLVASGGITDTQYF,TGTGCCAGCAGCTTAGTTGCAAGCGGGGGCATCACAGATACGCAGTATTTT
.,few,16,TRBJ1-1,TRBV28,CASSSGRGTLNTEAFF,TGTGCCAGCAGCTCGGGGAGGGGGACACTGAACACTGAAGCTTTCTTT
TRBD1,.,15,TRBJ2-1,TRBV28,CASYTRQGNYNEQFF,TGTGCCAGCTACACGAGACAGGGGAACTACAATGAGCAGTTCTTC
.,few,11,TRBJ2-5,TRBV13,CASSLREAQYF,TGTGCCAGCAGCCTACGTGAGGCCCAGTACTTC
.,few,13,TRBJ2-1,TRBV4-1,CASSQEYIGEQFF,TGCGCCAGCAGCCAAGAGTATATAGGGGAGCAGTTCTTC
.,.,15,TRBJ2-5,TRBV5-6,CASSLFTEAQETQYF,TGTGCCAGCAGCCTCTTTACGGAGGCCCAAGAGACCCAGTACTTC
TRBD2,few,16,TRBJ2-5,TRBV12-5,CASGGPGTTTQKTQYF,TGTGCTAGTGGTGGGCCCGGGACTACCACCCAGAAGACCCAGTACTTC
.,.,14,TRBJ1-2,TRBV7-9,CASSLVADNYGYTF,TGTGCCAGCAGCTTAGTGGCGGATAACTATGGCTACACCTTC
.,.,14,TRBJ2-1,TRBV19,CASSIITEGNEQFF,TGTGCCAGTAGTATTATTACGGAAGGCAATGAGCAGTTCTTC
.,.,15,TRBJ2-2,TRBV27,CASSLVTGGAGELFF,TGTGCCAGCAGTTTGGTCACAGGGGGGGCCGGGGAGCTGTTTTTT
TRBD2,once,18,TRBJ2-5,TRBV4-1,CASSQDYTWRGGTETQYF,TGCGCCAGCAGCCAAGATTATACGTGGCGGGGGGGAACGGAGACCCAGTACTTC
.,few,21,TRBJ2-1,TRBV5-1,CASSDLETQILATPSYNEQFF,TGCGCCAGCAGCGATCTTGAGACCCAAATACTTGCCACCCCTTCCTACAATGAGCAGTTCTTC
TRBD2,.,17,TRBJ2-1,TRBV7-2,CASSFRSSGGPWNEQFF,TGTGCCAGCAGCTTCCGCTCTAGCGGGGGGCCGTGGAATGAGCAGTTCTTC
.,.,19,TRBJ1-6,TRBV20-1,CSARDGQPMKSSYNSPLHF,TGCAGTGCTAGAGATGGACAGCCGATGAAGAGCTCCTATAATTCACCCCTCCACTTT
TRBD1,.,16,TRBJ2-1,TRBV29-1,CSVVGGTGSTYNEQFF,TGCAGCGTTGTAGGAGGGACAGGGAGCACCTACAATGAGCAGTTCTTC
TRBD2,once,15,TRBJ2-5,TRBV6-1,CASRGLAGGVETQYF,TGTGCCAGCAGGGGACTAGCGGGGGGGGTAGAGACCCAGTACTTC
TRBD1,.,15,TRBJ2-5,TRBV9,CASSAVGQVEETQYF,TGTGCCAGCAGCGCGGTAGGACAGGTGGAGGAGACCCAGTACTTC
TRBD1,.,21,TRBJ1-4,TRBV12-3/TRBV12-4,CASSFLVGQGALSPYNEKLFF,TGTGCCAGCAGTTTTCTCGTAGGTCAGGGGGCCCTATCCCCCTATAATGAAAAACTGTTTTTT
.,few,14,TRBJ1-1,TRBV2,CASSERRIDTEAFF,TGTGCCAGCAGTGAAAGGAGGATAGACACTGAAGCTTTCTTT
.,.,13,TRBJ2-1,TRBV27,CASSLSRLNEQFF,TGTGCCAGCAGTTTATCGCGACTAAATGAGCAGTTCTTC
.,few,13,TRBJ2-1,TRBV7-8,CASSQDGYNEQFF,TGTGCCAGCAGCCAGGACGGCTACAATGAGCAGTTCTTC
.,few,16,TRBJ1-4,TRBV2,CASRGYGEATNEKLFF,TGTGCCAGCCGGGGTTACGGAGAAGCAACTAATGAAAAACTGTTTTTT
.,.,13,TRBJ2-1,TRBV4-1,CASSQPLGGEQFF,TGCGCCAGCAGCCAACCCTTGGGCGGTGAGCAGTTCTTC
TRBD1,.,16,TRBJ1-4,TRBV6-6,CASSYDPGQGWEKLFF,TGTGCCAGCAGTTACGACCCTGGACAGGGATGGGAAAAACTGTTTTTT
.,.,13,TRBJ2-1,TRBV29-1,CSVEERSPNEQFF,TGCAGCGTTGAGGAGAGATCCCCTAATGAGCAGTTCTTC
.,few,14,TRBJ2-2,TRBV12-5,CASGLQGIGGELFF,TGTGCTAGTGGTTTACAGGGAATTGGCGGGGAGCTGTTTTTT
.,.,13,TRBJ1-5,TRBV29-1,CSVAGDSNQPQHF,TGCAGCGTGGCAGGGGATAGCAATCAGCCCCAGCATTTT
.,.,15,TRBJ1-4,TRBV10-3,CARYMKISTNEKLFF,TGTGCCAGATATATGAAGATCTCAACTAATGAAAAACTGTTTTTT
.,.,12,TRBJ2-1,TRBV24-1,CATSLGVTEQFF,TGTGCCACCAGCCTCGGGGTAACTGAGCAGTTCTTC
.,.,14,TRBJ1-5,TRBV20-1,CSARDVYSNQPQHF,TGCAGTGCTAGGGACGTTTATAGCAATCAGCCCCAGCATTTT
.,.,13,TRBJ1-1,TRBV5-6,CASSLQGRGEAFF,TGTGCCAGCAGCCTCCAGGGGAGAGGTGAAGCTTTCTTT
.,few,14,TRBJ2-2,TRBV28,CASISGTFTGELFF,TGTGCCAGCATTTCAGGGACGTTCACCGGGGAGCTGTTTTTT
TRBD2,once,15,TRBJ2-1,TRBV4-3,CASSQLYLAGYEQFF,TGCGCCAGCAGCCAACTCTATTTAGCGGGGTATGAGCAGTTCTTC
.,few,14,TRBJ1-2,TRBV20-1,CSARDPGTNYGYTF,TGCAGTGCTAGAGATCCGGGAACTAACTATGGCTACACCTTC
.,.,16,TRBJ2-1,TRBV7-6,CASSLAVRQNNNEQFF,TGTGCCAGCAGCTTAGCGGTCCGTCAGAATAACAATGAGCAGTTCTTC
.,.,15,TRBJ2-2,TRBV23-1,CASSHRVWETGELFF,TGCGCCAGCAGTCACCGGGTGTGGGAGACCGGGGAGCTGTTTTTT
.,many,14,TRBJ1-5,TRBV15,CATSRIESNQPQHF,TGTGCCACCAGCAGAATTGAAAGCAATCAGCCCCAGCATTTT
.,.,12,TRBJ2-5,TRBV7-9,CASKGTQETQYF,TGTGCCAGCAAGGGGACCCAAGAGACCCAGTACTTC
.,.,12,TRBJ1-2,TRBV7-2,CASLGAGYGYTF,TGTGCCAGCCTAGGGGCAGGGTATGGCTACACCTTC
.,many,13,TRBJ1-1,TRBV7-6,CASMGQGDTEAFF,TGTGCCAGCATGGGTCAGGGCGATACTGAAGCTTTCTTT
TRBD2,.,18,TRBJ2-2,TRBV2,CASSSLAGAHSNTGELFF,TGTGCCAGCAGTTCCCTAGCGGGGGCCCATTCGAACACCGGGGAGCTGTTTTTT
.,.,11,TRBJ2-1,TRBV6-8,CASQGGAEQFF,TGTGCCAGCCAGGGGGGGGCGGAGCAGTTCTTC
.,.,12,TRBJ1-2,TRBV29-1,CSVPDRLYGYTF,TGCAGCGTCCCGGACAGATTGTATGGCTACACCTTC
.,.,13,TRBJ2-1,TRBV6-2/TRBV6-3,CASTRIGYNEQFF,TGTGCCAGCACTCGGATTGGGTACAATGAGCAGTTCTTC
.,few,14,TRBJ1-1,TRBV7-8,CASSLAQRGPEAFF,TGTGCCAGCAGCTTAGCGCAGAGGGGTCCTGAAGCTTTCTTT
TRBD1,.,14,TRBJ2-2,TRBV14,CASLRTGGSGELFF,TGTGCCAGCTTGCGGACAGGGGGATCCGGGGAGCTGTTTTTT
TRBD2,.,15,TRBJ2-1,TRBV27,CASSLAGVGYNEQFF,TGTGCCAGCAGTTTGGCGGGGGTGGGCTACAATGAGCAGTTCTTC
.,once,14,TRBJ2-5,TRBV28,CASSLGSSVETQYF,TGTGCCAGCAGTTTAGGGTCGTCTGTGGAGACCCAGTACTTC
.,few,15,TRBJ1-5,TRBV28,CASSLQMYSNQPQHF,TGTGCCAGCAGTTTACAGATGTATAGCAATCAGCCCCAGCATTTT
.,few,15,TRBJ2-7,TRBV3-1,CASSQLLGGHYEQYF,TGTGCCAGCAGCCAGCTTTTAGGGGGGCACTACGAGCAGTACTTC
.,.,15,TRBJ2-2,TRBV6-5,CASSYSNSLNGELFF,TGTGCCAGCAGTTACTCGAACTCTCTAAACGGGGAGCTGTTTTTT
.,.,14,TRBJ2-7,TRBV27,CASKLGTLSYEQYF,TGTGCCAGCAAACTCGGGACCCTATCCTACGAGCAGTACTTC
.,.,15,TRBJ1-1,TRBV7-6,CASSLSSPEGTETFF,TGTGCCAGCAGCTTGTCGTCACCCGAGGGCACTGAAACTTTCTTT
.,.,16,TRBJ2-2,TRBV7-6,CASSETAGRYTGELFF,TGTGCCAGCAGCGAAACGGCTGGGCGGTACACCGGGGAGCTGTTTTTT